The T cell receptor beta chain described here comes from a study of OX40 agonist ivuxolimab in advanced cancers. Whole-study findings and limits: Some nonresponders additionally presented with little normalized T-cell clonal expansion.

Germline CDR1 and CDR2: WNHNN and SYGVQD (reference sequence). The CDR3 extends over 15 amino acids. Trimming removed 0 bases from V and 5 bases from J; junction bases left unmatched: 6. Regarding this clone: Its matching antigen is unknown.

Profiled with immunoSEQ multiplex PCR; TCRdb holds only in-frame clones, not every one. The sample has 50,000 to 75,000 clones; over 70% are singletons. Sequencing was performed on CD4+ or CD8+ T cells sorted from blood, taken in a trial of the OX40 agonist ivuxolimab. The TCR was taken from an adult with an advanced solid tumor such as melanoma, head and neck, liver or kidney cancer. V and J are TRBV10-1 and TRBJ2-7; 8 bases match TRBD1. This CDR3 is CASSESWTGSDEQYF. DNA for the CDR3: TGCGCCAGCAGTGAGTCGTGGACAGGGAGCGACGAGCAGTACTTC.